Below, 27 T cell receptor beta chains from the same sample are listed, as sequenced in a study of blood T cell repertoires in COVID-19 (dated by TCRdb to about 2020). The method was the immunoSEQ multiplex PCR assay. TCRdb's version of the immuneACCESS table is confined to in-frame rearrangements and falls short of the full clone set. An unresolved V gene accounts for under half of the shortfall where checked; the remainder is of unknown origin. The sample table holds around 180,000 clones, of which more than 75% were seen once. The ten largest clones capture 18% of the sample. Sequencing used peripheral blood. The receptors derive from a person aged 65-85 years with COVID-19, enrolled during active disease.

J is TRBJ1-3 and V is TRBV7-2, with a weak D call TRBD1 (6 bases). This CDR3 has 13 residues. Germline CDR1 reads SGHTA; CDR2 reads FQGNSA. Trimming cost V 5 bases and J 3 bases, with 8 bases left between them. CDR3 in DNA: TGTGCCAGCAGCACAGGGTTTGGAAACACCATATATTTT. Translating it yields CASSTGFGNTIYF.

The chain links TRBV12-3 or TRBV12-4 to TRBJ2-7; D unresolved. The CDR3 spans 12 residues. V lost 7 bases and J 2 bases, leaving 9 bases between the germline ends. CDR3 residues: CASTNSPYEQYF. For the CDR3, the DNA is TGTGCCAGCACCAACTCCCCCTACGAGCAGTACTTC.

The genes are TRBV9 and TRBJ1-1; the match to TRBD1 covers 10 bases. This CDR3 spans 15 amino acids. The J segment lost 6 bases and the V segment lost 4 bases, leaving 9 bases of the junction unmatched. The germline V gene has CDR1 SGDLS and CDR2 YYNGEE. The CDR3 DNA reads TGTGCCAGCAGCCCCAGACAGGGGGCATCGGCTGAAGCTTTCTTT. Translation gives CASSPRQGASAEAFF.

The chain carries TRBV14 and TRBJ1-2, with 10 bases lining up with TRBD1. V dropped 0 bases and J dropped 5; count of bases not matched to a gene: 12. The length of the CDR3 is 18 residues. From germline, CDR1 is SGHDN and CDR2 FVKESK. This CDR3 is CASSQEPRTGGLGYGYTF. CDR3 DNA sequence: TGTGCCAGCAGCCAAGAACCGAGGACAGGGGGACTAGGGTATGGCTACACCTTC.

The chain recombines TRBV19 with TRBJ1-2; 8 bases match TRBD1. Per the germline V gene, CDR1 is LNHDA and CDR2 is SQIVND (reference sequence). With 3 bases clipped from V and 5 bases from J, the junction kept 14 bases outside the gene matches. This CDR3 comprises 17 residues. In DNA, the CDR3 is TGTGCCAGTAGTATTGGTACCAGGGGGCAGAAGGGTTATGGCTACACCTTC. Amino acids: CASSIGTRGQKGYGYTF.

The V call is TRBV11-2, the J call TRBJ2-7; perhaps TRBD1 as D (6 bases). Trimming pared 2 bases from V and 6 bases from J, leaving 14 bases between. This CDR3 has 14 amino acids. Germline CDR1 is SGHAT and CDR2 is FQNNGV. CDR3 in amino acids: CASSLQGRGAEQYF. The CDR3 nucleotides are TGTGCCAGCAGCTTACAAGGCAGGGGTGCCGAGCAGTACTTC.

The V and J genes are TRBV2 and TRBJ2-3; 8 bases line up with TRBD2. Per the germline V gene, CDR1 is SNHLY and CDR2 is FYNNEI. This CDR3 contains 17 residues. The V segment lost 4 bases and the J segment 5 bases; nucleotides outside the gene matches: 14. CDR3 nucleotide sequence: TGTGCCAGCAGTGGGAGCGCCGCGGGGGGAGGGGGAGATACGCAGTATTTT. It specifies CASSGSAAGGGGDTQYF.

The V gene is TRBV6-6, the J gene TRBJ2-7, with TRBD2 as a possible D gene (6 bases). V was cut by 6 bases and J by 3 bases, with 9 bases left in between. The germline V gene has CDR1 MNHNY and CDR2 SVGAGI (reference sequence). This CDR3 region has 12 residues. DNA of the CDR3: TGTGCCAGCAGCGAGACTAGCTACGAGCAGTACTTC. This encodes CASSETSYEQYF.

The V gene is TRBV5-4, the J gene TRBJ2-3, with D maybe TRBD1 (6 bases). Germline V gene data show CDR1 as SGHNT and CDR2 as YYREEE (reference sequence). Trimming stripped 1 base from V and 1 base from J, with 7 bases between. CDR3 length equals 14 residues. The CDR3, as DNA: TGTGCCAGCAGCTTGTCAGGGGGCACAGATACGCAGTATTTT. Residues: CASSLSGGTDTQYF.

This rearrangement joins TRBV7-6 to TRBJ2-1, with 11 bases that match TRBD1. The V gene end was trimmed by 1 base and the J gene end by 7 bases; junction bases not matched to a gene: 12. The CDR3 runs to 18 residues. Germline V gives CDR1 SGHVS, CDR2 FNYEAQ. CDR3 region: CASSLGLTRTGGGNEQFF. CDR3 nucleotide sequence: TGTGCCAGCAGCTTAGGGTTGACTAGGACAGGGGGCGGGAATGAGCAGTTCTTC.

V usage is TRBV25-1 and J usage is TRBJ1-2; 8 bases are shared with TRBD1. Germline V gene sequence: CDR1 MGHDK, CDR2 SYGVNS. CDR3 size: 15 residues. J lost 8 bases, V lost 3 bases, and 11 bases had no gene match. CDR3: CASSDPGQGASGYTF. The DNA of the CDR3 is TGTGCCAGCAGTGACCCGGGCCAGGGGGCGTCCGGCTACACCTTC.

This clone occurred a few times. This chain connects TRBV27 to TRBJ1-4, with a possible D match to TRBD1 (6 bases). V lost 6 bases to trimming and J lost 3 bases, with 11 bases between them. This CDR3 is built from 14 residues. Germline assignment: CDR1 MNHEY and CDR2 SMNVEV (reference sequence). The CDR3 here is CASRTGLSNEKLFF. The CDR3 DNA reads TGTGCCAGCAGAACAGGGCTGTCTAATGAAAAACTGTTTTTT.

This clone was seen a handful of times. V usage is TRBV30 and J usage is TRBJ2-3; 10 bases agree with TRBD2. The CDR3 has 14 amino acids. The V segment lost 4 bases and the J segment 0 bases; nucleotides outside the gene matches: 1. Germline CDR1 GTSNPN, CDR2 SVGIG (reference sequence). CDR3 DNA: TGTGCCTGGAAGACTAGCGGGAGCACAGATACGCAGTATTTT. As protein: CAWKTSGSTDTQYF.

The rearrangement joins TRBV5-1 to TRBJ2-3, with D possibly matching TRBD2 (6 bases). CDR3 length: 16 residues. CDR1 is SGHRS, CDR2 YFSETQ, per germline. The V end was cut by 0 bases, the J end by 0 bases, with 11 bases between. The DNA for the CDR3 is TGCGCCAGCAGCTTGGCCCTAGCGACTAGCACAGATACGCAGTATTTT. Translated, it gives CASSLALATSTDTQYF.

CDR3 protein: CASSWDKANYGYTF. Written as DNA, the CDR3 is TGTGCCAGCAGTTGGGACAAGGCAAACTATGGCTACACCTTC. The chain joins TRBV6-5 to TRBJ1-2, with D possibly being TRBD1 (6 bases). The CDR3 is 14 residues long. Germline lookup yields CDR1 MNHEY and CDR2 SVGAGI. The V gene lost 4 bases and the J gene lost 2 bases, with 11 bases spanning the gap.

In nucleotides, the CDR3 is TGTGCCAGCAGCTCGGGGAGGGTGGATGGCTACACCTTC. Its translation: CASSSGRVDGYTF. V and J are TRBV7-9 and TRBJ1-2; D is uncertain. Germline CDR1 SEHNR, CDR2 FQNEAQ (reference sequence). V dropped 4 bases and J dropped 6 bases, with 12 bases sitting between them. This CDR3 has 13 amino acids.

This chain joins TRBV6-5 and TRBJ2-2; 8 bases line up with TRBD1. Trimming took 6 bases from V and 7 from J; bases not matched to a gene: 4. The CDR3 runs to 13 residues. Germline CDR1 is MNHEY and CDR2 is SVGAGI. In DNA, the CDR3 is TGTGCCAGCAGGGACAGGGTAGTCGGGGAGCTGTTTTTT. It yields the protein CASRDRVVGELFF.

This chain connects TRBV4-1 to TRBJ2-1; 8 positions agree with TRBD1. V gave up 3 bases and J gave up 7 bases; unmatched junction bases: 2. In germline, CDR1 is MGHRA, CDR2 YSYEKL. There are 13 residues in the CDR3. CDR3 nucleotide sequence: TGCGCCAGCAGCCACGACAGGGGAAATGAGCAGTTCTTC. It yields the protein CASSHDRGNEQFF.

The gene calls are TRBV4-3 and TRBJ1-1; 7 bases are shared with TRBD1. The CDR3 extends over 13 amino acids. Germline V gene data show CDR1 as LGHNA and CDR2 as YSLEER. V shed 3 bases, J shed 6 bases, and the junction held 4 bases outside the gene matches. The CDR3 nucleotides are TGCGCCAGCAGCCACGTTGGGACAGCTGAAGCTTTCTTT. This encodes CASSHVGTAEAFF.

This chain joins TRBV7-9 and TRBJ2-7; a weak D match, TRBD2 (6 bases). Germline CDR1 reads SEHNR; CDR2 reads FQNEAQ (reference sequence). The germline V and J ends were trimmed by 3 bases and 5 bases, with 11 bases remaining between them. The CDR3 is 13 residues long. The CDR3 sequence: CASSLLAGHEQYF. CDR3 nucleotides: TGTGCCAGCAGCTTGCTCGCGGGGCACGAGCAGTACTTC.

J is TRBJ2-5 and V is TRBV5-1; TRBD1 agrees at 8 bases. The CDR3 runs 14 residues. From germline, CDR1 is SGHRS and CDR2 YFSETQ. After removal of 3 bases from V and 5 bases from J, the junction contained 6 bases not matched to a gene. The CDR3 is CASSWQGARETQYF. CDR3 sequence (DNA): TGCGCCAGCAGCTGGCAGGGGGCGCGGGAGACCCAGTACTTC.

The chain recombines TRBV7-8 with TRBJ2-5; 10 bases match TRBD2. The CDR3 is made up of 17 amino acids. The V segment lost 5 bases and the J segment 1 base; nucleotides outside the gene matches: 10. Germline-derived CDR1 and CDR2 are SGHVS and FQNEAQ. CDR3 sequence (DNA): TGTGCCAGCAGCCTGATTGGGGTAGCGGGGGGCCAAGAGACCCAGTACTTC. Its protein is CASSLIGVAGGQETQYF.

There are a few counts of this clone. V gene TRBV7-3 combines with J gene TRBJ2-3; 7 nucleotides match TRBD2. The germline gives CDR1 SGHTA, CDR2 FQGTGA. Losses at the gene ends were 2 bases for V and 5 bases for J; bases not matched to a gene: 7. The CDR3 extends over 15 amino acids. CDR3 sequence: CASSLGAGVLDTQYF. The CDR3 region has the DNA TGTGCCAGCAGCTTAGGGGCGGGAGTGTTAGATACGCAGTATTTT.

This clone was detected only once. The gene calls are TRBV7-2 and TRBJ2-7; 7 positions agree with TRBD2. With 2 bases clipped from V and 7 bases from J, the junction kept 8 bases outside the gene matches. There are 14 residues in the CDR3. Germline V gene lookup returns CDR1 SGHTA and CDR2 FQGNSA. The CDR3 loop reads CASSLRLAAFEQYF. CDR3 coding DNA: TGTGCCAGCAGCTTACGGCTAGCGGCTTTTGAGCAGTACTTC.

The CDR3 DNA reads as TGTGCCAGCAGCGCCACAGGGTGGGACACTGAAGCTTTCTTT. It yields the protein CASSATGWDTEAFF. The chain combines TRBV5-5 with TRBJ1-1; tentatively, D is TRBD1 (6 bases). Germline values: CDR1 SGHKS, CDR2 YYEKEE (reference sequence). The CDR3 has 14 amino acids. Trimming stripped 4 bases from V and 3 bases from J, with 13 bases between.

The rearrangement links TRBV12-3 or TRBV12-4 to TRBJ1-2, with D unresolved. Trimming took off 3 bases at V and 8 bases at J, with 10 bases between the two ends. The CDR3 is 12 residues long. The CDR3 loop is CASSFGSGGYTF. The DNA of the CDR3 is TGTGCCAGCAGTTTTGGCTCCGGGGGCTACACCTTC.

This sequence joins TRBV7-3 and TRBJ1-2; the D gene is possibly TRBD1 (5 bases). CDR1 and CDR2 from the germline V gene are SGHTA and FQGTGA. The CDR3 sequence is 14 residues long. Trimming removed 5 bases from V and 7 bases from J, with 17 bases in between. The CDR3: CASSQGPGPAGYTF. In DNA form, the CDR3 reads TGTGCCAGCAGCCAAGGGCCAGGGCCCGCTGGCTACACCTTC. Full variable domain (remainder filled in from reference TRBV7-3 and TRBJ1-2): GAGVSQTPSNKVTEKGKYVELRCDPISGHTALYWYRQSLGQGPEFLIYFQGTGAADDSGLPNDRFFAVRPEGSVSTLKIQRTERGDSAVYLCASSQGPGPAGYTFGSGTRLTVV.